This is a list of T cell receptor beta chains from one sample in a study of siplizumab effects on memory and regulatory T cells. Data came from immunoSEQ multiplex PCR; TCRdb stores just in-frame clones and leaves some out. Among around 100,000 clones listed, around 90% were seen once. The sample consisted of non-Treg CD4+ T cells sorted from blood. Receptors were obtained from a human donor in good health. CDR3s include the opening cysteine and the closing phenylalanine or tryptophan. Fields, in order: CDR3 DNA, CDR3 protein, J gene, V gene, D gene, clone size. D genes are given only for firm matches. Size is omitted from some rows. Given values are once, few, many or a class for expanded clones.

cdr3_nt: TGTGCTAGTGGTGCCAAAACCGTAGCTGCGGGAGGGCCATCCAATGAGCAGTTCTTC
cdr3_aa: CASGAKTVAAGGPSNEQFF
j_call: TRBJ2-1
v_call: TRBV12-5
d_call: TRBD2
clone_size: .

cdr3_nt: TGTGCCTGGAGTGTTTTAGAGACCCAGTACTTC
cdr3_aa: CAWSVLETQYF
j_call: TRBJ2-5
v_call: TRBV30
d_call: .
clone_size: .

cdr3_nt: TGTGCCAGCAGTTTGACAGGGGGTTTTGACACTGAAGCTTTCTTT
cdr3_aa: CASSLTGGFDTEAFF
j_call: TRBJ1-1
v_call: TRBV6-5
d_call: TRBD1
clone_size: .

cdr3_nt: TGTGCCAGCAGTGAAGCGTCCGGGTGGGTACGCAATCAGCCCCAGCATTTT
cdr3_aa: CASSEASGWVRNQPQHF
j_call: TRBJ1-5
v_call: TRBV2
d_call: .
clone_size: .

cdr3_nt: TGTGCCAGCAGCTTCGGGGATATATACAATGAGCAGTTCTTC
cdr3_aa: CASSFGDIYNEQFF
j_call: TRBJ2-1
v_call: TRBV5-4
d_call: .
clone_size: .

cdr3_nt: TGTGCCAGCAGCTTAGACCCTACAGGGGGCAACACTGAAGCTTTCTTT
cdr3_aa: CASSLDPTGGNTEAFF
j_call: TRBJ1-1
v_call: TRBV7-2
d_call: TRBD1
clone_size: .

cdr3_nt: TGCGCCAGCAGCCAAGGAGGTAGGGAGACCCAGTACTTC
cdr3_aa: CASSQGGRETQYF
j_call: TRBJ2-5
v_call: TRBV4-1
d_call: .
clone_size: .

cdr3_nt: TGCGCCAGCAGCCTCACTAGCGGGAGGGACAATGAGCAGTTCTTC
cdr3_aa: CASSLTSGRDNEQFF
j_call: TRBJ2-1
v_call: TRBV5-1
d_call: TRBD2
clone_size: .

cdr3_nt: TGCGCCAGCAGCAGAGAACTAGCGGGATACGAGCAGTACTTC
cdr3_aa: CASSRELAGYEQYF
j_call: TRBJ2-7
v_call: TRBV4-1
d_call: TRBD2
clone_size: .

cdr3_nt: TGTGCCAGCGGGACAGCCTCTGGAAACACCATATATTTT
cdr3_aa: CASGTASGNTIYF
j_call: TRBJ1-3
v_call: TRBV6-1
d_call: TRBD1
clone_size: .

cdr3_nt: TGTGCCAGCAGTTACGGCCAGGGAGGAGATACGCAGTATTTT
cdr3_aa: CASSYGQGGDTQYF
j_call: TRBJ2-3
v_call: TRBV6-6
d_call: .
clone_size: .

cdr3_nt: TGTGCCAGCAGCCAAAGACAGGGGCGCGGCTACACCTTC
cdr3_aa: CASSQRQGRGYTF
j_call: TRBJ1-2
v_call: TRBV14
d_call: TRBD1
clone_size: .

cdr3_nt: TGTGCCAGCAACGACGGGGGGGGCAGTCAGCCCCAGCATTTT
cdr3_aa: CASNDGGGSQPQHF
j_call: TRBJ1-5
v_call: TRBV6-1
d_call: .
clone_size: .

cdr3_nt: TGTGCCAGCAGCCCCACCAGTGACTACTCCTACGAGCAGTACTTC
cdr3_aa: CASSPTSDYSYEQYF
j_call: TRBJ2-7
v_call: TRBV4-2
d_call: .
clone_size: .

cdr3_nt: TGTGCCAGCAGCTTATGGGGCCAACTAGCGGGAGACACCGGGGAGCTGTTTTTT
cdr3_aa: CASSLWGQLAGDTGELFF
j_call: TRBJ2-2
v_call: TRBV7-3
d_call: TRBD2
clone_size: .

cdr3_nt: TGTGCCAGCAGTCAAGGACAGGCCCTCTCTGGAAACACCATATATTTT
cdr3_aa: CASSQGQALSGNTIYF
j_call: TRBJ1-3
v_call: TRBV25-1
d_call: TRBD1
clone_size: .

cdr3_nt: TGTGCCAGCAGCCTAGTTGCGGTTCCGGAGACCCAGTACTTC
cdr3_aa: CASSLVAVPETQYF
j_call: TRBJ2-5
v_call: TRBV7-2
d_call: .
clone_size: .

cdr3_nt: TGTGCCAGCTCACCGAGGAATAGCAATCAGCCCCAGCATTTT
cdr3_aa: CASSPRNSNQPQHF
j_call: TRBJ1-5
v_call: TRBV18
d_call: .
clone_size: .

cdr3_nt: TGTGCCAGCATGCCTAGGAACAATGAGCAGTTCTTC
cdr3_aa: CASMPRNNEQFF
j_call: TRBJ2-1
v_call: TRBV6-1
d_call: .
clone_size: once

cdr3_nt: TGTGCCAGCAGCCCGCCCCTGACAGGATGGGGCTACACCTTC
cdr3_aa: CASSPPLTGWGYTF
j_call: TRBJ1-2
v_call: TRBV5-6
d_call: .
clone_size: few

cdr3_nt: TGTGCCAGCAGTTCAAGAAGACCGGGAGTCCCTTACGAGCAGTACTTC
cdr3_aa: CASSSRRPGVPYEQYF
j_call: TRBJ2-7
v_call: TRBV27
d_call: .
clone_size: .

cdr3_nt: TGCGCCAGCAGCTTGGCCCAGACAGGGCTCGGGGAGCAGTACTTC
cdr3_aa: CASSLAQTGLGEQYF
j_call: TRBJ2-7
v_call: TRBV5-1
d_call: TRBD1
clone_size: few

cdr3_nt: TGTGCCAGCTCCAGGACTAGCGGGGGAGCCTACGAGCAGTACTTC
cdr3_aa: CASSRTSGGAYEQYF
j_call: TRBJ2-7
v_call: TRBV14
d_call: TRBD2
clone_size: .

cdr3_nt: TGTGCCAGCACCACTTGGGGGGCGAACCAAGAGACCCAGTACTTC
cdr3_aa: CASTTWGANQETQYF
j_call: TRBJ2-5
v_call: TRBV6-1
d_call: .
clone_size: .

cdr3_nt: TGTGCCAGCAGCTTAGTCGGGGAAGCCTACGAGCAGTACTTC
cdr3_aa: CASSLVGEAYEQYF
j_call: TRBJ2-7
v_call: TRBV7-9
d_call: .
clone_size: .

cdr3_nt: TGCAGCGTTGCAGCCGGGACGGATAATGAAAAACTGTTTTTT
cdr3_aa: CSVAAGTDNEKLFF
j_call: TRBJ1-4
v_call: TRBV29-1
d_call: .
clone_size: .

cdr3_nt: TGTGCCAGCAGCTTCCCCCCCGGGGAGCTGTTTTTT
cdr3_aa: CASSFPPGELFF
j_call: TRBJ2-2
v_call: TRBV7-2
d_call: .
clone_size: .

cdr3_nt: TGTGCCAGCAGCACCGGGACTACCTCCTACAATGAGCAGTTCTTC
cdr3_aa: CASSTGTTSYNEQFF
j_call: TRBJ2-1
v_call: TRBV9
d_call: TRBD2
clone_size: .

cdr3_nt: TGCAGCGTTGAATGGAGGCAGACTTTTGGAAGGAACACTGAAGCTTTCTTT
cdr3_aa: CSVEWRQTFGRNTEAFF
j_call: TRBJ1-1
v_call: TRBV29-1
d_call: .
clone_size: once

cdr3_nt: TGTGCCAGCAGCGTCAGGGCCGGCTCTGGGGCCAACGTCCTGACTTTC
cdr3_aa: CASSVRAGSGANVLTF
j_call: TRBJ2-6
v_call: TRBV9
d_call: .
clone_size: .

cdr3_nt: TGTGCCTGGAGGGGCAGGGGCTCAACAGGGGGTTCACCCCTCCACTTT
cdr3_aa: CAWRGRGSTGGSPLHF
j_call: TRBJ1-6
v_call: TRBV30
d_call: TRBD1
clone_size: .

cdr3_nt: TGTGCCAGTAGTATCGGGACCGCACCTGAAGCTTTCTTT
cdr3_aa: CASSIGTAPEAFF
j_call: TRBJ1-1
v_call: TRBV19
d_call: .
clone_size: .

cdr3_nt: TGTGCCATCAGTGTTCTTGAGGGGGTGAACAATGAGCAGTTCTTC
cdr3_aa: CAISVLEGVNNEQFF
j_call: TRBJ2-1
v_call: TRBV10-3
d_call: .
clone_size: .

cdr3_nt: TGTGCCAGTAGCGCAGGGACCAGCACAGATACGCAGTATTTT
cdr3_aa: CASSAGTSTDTQYF
j_call: TRBJ2-3
v_call: TRBV19
d_call: .
clone_size: few

cdr3_nt: TGTGCCAGCAGCTTGGGGACTGCCTTAAGTAACAATGAGCAGTTCTTC
cdr3_aa: CASSLGTALSNNEQFF
j_call: TRBJ2-1
v_call: TRBV5-4
d_call: .
clone_size: .

cdr3_nt: TGTGCCAGCAGCTCCGAGATATTACAAGAGACCCAGTACTTC
cdr3_aa: CASSSEILQETQYF
j_call: TRBJ2-5
v_call: TRBV11-3
d_call: .
clone_size: .

cdr3_nt: TGCAGCGTCGGTCAGGGTGCGGGCACTGAAGCTTTCTTT
cdr3_aa: CSVGQGAGTEAFF
j_call: TRBJ1-1
v_call: TRBV29-1
d_call: .
clone_size: .

cdr3_nt: TGTGCCTGGAGTGTGAGACTAGCGGGAGAGCATGAGCAGTTCTTC
cdr3_aa: CAWSVRLAGEHEQFF
j_call: TRBJ2-1
v_call: TRBV30
d_call: TRBD2
clone_size: once

cdr3_nt: TGTGCCAGCAGTCCCCGGGACAGGGGACACGAGCAGTACTTC
cdr3_aa: CASSPRDRGHEQYF
j_call: TRBJ2-7
v_call: TRBV6-6
d_call: TRBD1
clone_size: .

cdr3_nt: TGTGCCAGTAGTGCGACAGGGCGCAATCAGCCCCAGCATTTT
cdr3_aa: CASSATGRNQPQHF
j_call: TRBJ1-5
v_call: TRBV19
d_call: TRBD1
clone_size: .

cdr3_nt: TGTGCCAGTAGTAGGGGGACAGGGCCGGGCAATCAGCCCCAGCATTTT
cdr3_aa: CASSRGTGPGNQPQHF
j_call: TRBJ1-5
v_call: TRBV19
d_call: TRBD1
clone_size: .

cdr3_nt: TGTGCCATCAGGAGGGGTTTGCTCTACGAGCAGTACTTC
cdr3_aa: CAIRRGLLYEQYF
j_call: TRBJ2-7
v_call: TRBV10-3
d_call: .
clone_size: .

cdr3_nt: TGTGCCAGCAGGGGACAGGTCGGAGGTGAGCAGTTCTTC
cdr3_aa: CASRGQVGGEQFF
j_call: TRBJ2-1
v_call: TRBV2
d_call: TRBD1
clone_size: .

cdr3_nt: TGTGCCACCGTTCTGACTACCACTGAAGCTTTCTTT
cdr3_aa: CATVLTTTEAFF
j_call: TRBJ1-1
v_call: TRBV28
d_call: .
clone_size: .

cdr3_nt: TGTGCCAGCAGCAGGGATAGCGTAGACACCGGGGAGCTGTTTTTT
cdr3_aa: CASSRDSVDTGELFF
j_call: TRBJ2-2
v_call: TRBV5-8
d_call: .
clone_size: .

cdr3_nt: TGTGCCAGCAGTAGGACTCTTCACACAGATACGCAGTATTTT
cdr3_aa: CASSRTLHTDTQYF
j_call: TRBJ2-3
v_call: TRBV6-1
d_call: .
clone_size: few

cdr3_nt: TGCGCCAGCAGTATTAGCGGGCACTACCAAGAGACCCAGTACTTC
cdr3_aa: CASSISGHYQETQYF
j_call: TRBJ2-5
v_call: TRBV5-1
d_call: TRBD2
clone_size: once

cdr3_nt: TGTGCCAGCTCACCAGGGCCTTTAGCAGGACTAGAAACTGAAGCTTTCTTT
cdr3_aa: CASSPGPLAGLETEAFF
j_call: TRBJ1-1
v_call: TRBV18
d_call: .
clone_size: .

cdr3_nt: TGTGCCAGTAGTTTAACACGAATGAATCAGCCCCAGCATTTT
cdr3_aa: CASSLTRMNQPQHF
j_call: TRBJ1-5
v_call: TRBV19
d_call: .
clone_size: .

cdr3_nt: TGTGCCAGCAGTGAGACAGGGGACTATGGCTACACCTTC
cdr3_aa: CASSETGDYGYTF
j_call: TRBJ1-2
v_call: TRBV6-1
d_call: TRBD1
clone_size: .

cdr3_nt: TGTGCCAGCAGCCCCGGTCCGGGACAGGCGGGTCAGCCCCAGCATTTT
cdr3_aa: CASSPGPGQAGQPQHF
j_call: TRBJ1-5
v_call: TRBV5-6
d_call: TRBD1
clone_size: .